Listed below are T cell receptor beta chains from one sample, sequenced in a study of cytomegalovirus exposure and HLA in healthy donors. Data came from immunoSEQ multiplex PCR; TCRdb stores just in-frame clones and leaves some out. The profile shows about 140,000 clones, about 80% of them singletons. Input material: PBMCs. The receptors shown here come from a man aged 35 to 55 in good health and CMV-seronegative. CDR3s include the opening cysteine and the closing phenylalanine or tryptophan. A D gene is named only where the DNA matches it firmly. Clone size is stated in some rows and not others, as once, few, many or a class when expanded.

CDR3aa | CDR3nt | j_gene | d_gene | v_gene | abundance
CASSATRQNSGNTIYF | TGTGCCAGCAGTGCCACCCGACAGAACTCTGGAAACACCATATATTTT | TRBJ1-3 | - | TRBV6-1 | -
CASSIRETQYF | TGCGCCAGCAGCATTCGGGAGACCCAGTACTTC | TRBJ2-5 | - | TRBV5-1 | -
CASSQGGGYGYTF | TGTGCCAGCAGCCAAGGGGGGGGATACGGCTACACCTTC | TRBJ1-2 | - | TRBV14 | -
CASSLATVAGGTDTQYF | TGCGCCAGCAGCTTGGCGACCGTAGCGGGGGGCACAGATACGCAGTATTTT | TRBJ2-3 | TRBD2 | TRBV5-1 | -
CASSPLQGGTDTQYF | TGTGCCAGCTCACCATTACAGGGCGGCACAGATACGCAGTATTTT | TRBJ2-3 | - | TRBV18 | -
CASSLTGADTGELFF | TGCGCCAGCAGCTTGACAGGTGCGGACACCGGGGAGCTGTTTTTT | TRBJ2-2 | - | TRBV5-1 | -
CASSDSGGREQYF | TGTGCCAGCAGTGATAGCGGGGGGCGAGAGCAGTACTTC | TRBJ2-7 | TRBD2 | TRBV25-1 | -
CASSARGGDSPLHF | TGCGCCAGCAGCGCCCGCGGCGGGGATTCACCCCTCCACTTT | TRBJ1-6 | - | TRBV5-1 | -
CASSLTGVENTIYF | TGTGCCAGCAGTCTGACAGGGGTGGAGAACACCATATATTTT | TRBJ1-3 | TRBD1 | TRBV6-1 | -
CASSIRLGQGNYGYTF | TGTGCCAGTAGTATTCGGTTGGGACAGGGAAACTATGGCTACACCTTC | TRBJ1-2 | TRBD1 | TRBV19 | -
CATSRDPRTSGGITDTQYF | TGTGCCACCAGCAGAGATCCACGGACTAGCGGGGGTATAACAGATACGCAGTATTTT | TRBJ2-3 | TRBD2 | TRBV15 | -
CASSLEIGRGSVLNYGYTF | TGCGCCAGCAGCTTGGAAATAGGCAGGGGTTCGGTTTTAAACTATGGCTACACCTTC | TRBJ1-2 | - | TRBV5-1 | -
CASRKQQEPYEQYF | TGTGCCAGCAGAAAGCAACAGGAGCCGTACGAGCAGTACTTC | TRBJ2-7 | - | TRBV6-6 | -
CASSVTSGGPYEQYF | TGCGCCAGCAGCGTGACTAGCGGGGGACCTTACGAGCAGTACTTC | TRBJ2-7 | TRBD2 | TRBV5-1 | -
CASSFSVKNEQFF | TGTGCCAGCAGTTTTTCGGTGAAGAATGAGCAGTTCTTC | TRBJ2-1 | - | TRBV6-5 | -
CASSFSDISYEQYF | TGTGCCAGCAGCTTTAGTGACATATCCTACGAGCAGTACTTC | TRBJ2-7 | - | TRBV5-6 | -
CAIGEGGLGYGYTF | TGTGCCATCGGAGAGGGGGGGCTCGGCTATGGCTACACCTTC | TRBJ1-2 | - | TRBV15 | -
CASSPAPLTSRAETQYF | TGTGCCAGCTCACCAGCGCCACTCACTAGTCGCGCCGAAACCCAGTACTTC | TRBJ2-5 | - | TRBV18 | -
CASSFYRGVLDYTF | TGTGCCAGCAGTTTTTACAGGGGAGTTCTCGACTACACCTTC | TRBJ1-2 | TRBD1 | TRBV28 | -
CASSSTDSYSNQPQHF | TGTGCCAGCAGCTCAACGGACAGCTATAGCAATCAGCCCCAGCATTTT | TRBJ1-5 | - | TRBV7-9 | few
CASSALQGASSGNTIYF | TGTGCCAGCAGCGCCCTACAGGGGGCAAGCTCTGGAAACACCATATATTTT | TRBJ1-3 | TRBD1 | TRBV9 | -
CASSQGLDGYTF | TGTGCCAGCAGCCAGGGTTTAGATGGCTACACCTTC | TRBJ1-2 | - | TRBV25-1 | once
CNSGGGAGIGYTF | TGCAACAGCGGGGGGGGCGCGGGCATTGGCTACACCTTC | TRBJ1-2 | - | TRBV2 | once
CASSLAGGYNEQFF | TGTGCCAGCAGTTTAGCGGGGGGTTACAATGAGCAGTTCTTC | TRBJ2-1 | TRBD2 | TRBV28 | -
CASSPYGQTNSPLHF | TGCGCCAGCAGCCCGTACGGACAGACTAATTCCCCCCTCCACTTT | TRBJ1-6 | - | TRBV5-1 | few
CASSSGQGVETQYF | TGTGCCAGCAGTTCGGGACAGGGGGTAGAGACCCAGTACTTC | TRBJ2-5 | TRBD1 | TRBV2 | -
CASRLQGSSEKLFF | TGTGCCAGCAGGTTACAGGGCTCAAGTGAAAAACTGTTTTTT | TRBJ1-4 | - | TRBV5-6 | -
CASVGNTEAFF | TGTGCCAGCGTCGGGAACACTGAAGCTTTCTTT | TRBJ1-1 | - | TRBV6-6 | -
CASSFSGLDTDTQYF | TGTGCCAGCAGCTTTAGCGGGCTAGACACAGATACGCAGTATTTT | TRBJ2-3 | TRBD2 | TRBV2 | -
CASSLQGSINSPLHF | TGTGCCAGCAGCCTTCAGGGTTCCATTAATTCACCCCTCCACTTT | TRBJ1-6 | - | TRBV9 | -
CASSRDIYSPLHF | TGCGCCAGCAGTCGGGACATCTATTCACCCCTCCACTTT | TRBJ1-6 | - | TRBV10-1 | -
CASSYRTVSYEQYF | TGCGCCAGCAGTTACAGGACGGTTTCCTACGAGCAGTACTTC | TRBJ2-7 | - | TRBV5-1 | -
CASSLQTGSTNEKLFF | TGCGCCAGCAGCTTGCAGACAGGGTCAACTAATGAAAAACTGTTTTTT | TRBJ1-4 | TRBD1 | TRBV5-1 | few
CASSELGTSITGELFF | TGTGCCAGCAGTGAATTAGGAACTAGCATAACCGGGGAGCTGTTTTTT | TRBJ2-2 | - | TRBV25-1 | -
CASSLGQSNEKLFF | TGTGCCAGCAGCTTGGGACAGTCGAATGAAAAACTGTTTTTT | TRBJ1-4 | - | TRBV5-4 | -
CASSLKGTGGSGANVLTF | TGTGCCAGCAGCCTGAAAGGGACAGGGGGCTCTGGGGCCAACGTCCTGACTTTC | TRBJ2-6 | TRBD1 | TRBV7-6 | -
CASSPGQGTRLEQYF | TGTGCCAGCAGCCCGGGACAGGGGACCCGCTTGGAGCAGTACTTC | TRBJ2-7 | TRBD1 | TRBV5-6 | -
CASSIRGGGASDTQYF | TGTGCCAGTAGTATAAGGGGCGGGGGGGCCTCAGATACGCAGTATTTT | TRBJ2-3 | TRBD2 | TRBV19 | few
CASSLGRRFDTEAFF | TGTGCCAGCAGCTTAGGCCGCAGGTTCGACACTGAAGCTTTCTTT | TRBJ1-1 | - | TRBV7-2 | -
CASSSGTADDNQPQHF | TGTGCCAGCAGCTCGGGGACAGCCGATGACAATCAGCCCCAGCATTTT | TRBJ1-5 | TRBD1 | TRBV7-6 | -
CASRQGSRTNSPLHF | TGTGCCAGCAGACAGGGGAGCCGGACAAATTCACCCCTCCACTTT | TRBJ1-6 | TRBD1 | TRBV7-2 | -
CAISDGGPAYEQYF | TGTGCCATCAGTGACGGGGGGCCCGCCTACGAGCAGTACTTC | TRBJ2-7 | - | TRBV10-3 | -
CASTTRQGGSPLHF | TGTGCCAGCACCACCCGACAGGGAGGCTCACCCCTCCACTTT | TRBJ1-6 | TRBD1 | TRBV7-2 | -
CASSLGLSYEQYF | TGTGCCAGCAGTTTAGGACTCTCCTACGAGCAGTACTTC | TRBJ2-7 | - | TRBV27 | once
CASSDSGLQETQYF | TGTGCCAGCAGCGATAGCGGGCTCCAAGAGACCCAGTACTTC | TRBJ2-5 | TRBD2 | TRBV7-9 | -
CASSRAGFNQPQHF | TGTGCCAGCAGCCGCGCGGGATTCAATCAGCCCCAGCATTTT | TRBJ1-5 | - | TRBV7-9 | once
CASRLALNTGELFF | TGTGCCAGTAGACTAGCGTTGAACACCGGGGAGCTGTTTTTT | TRBJ2-2 | TRBD2 | TRBV19 | -
CASSSAGRGLNTGELFF | TGTGCCAGCAGCTCGGCCGGTAGGGGACTGAACACCGGGGAGCTGTTTTTT | TRBJ2-2 | - | TRBV7-9 | -
CASSSPDRFKETQYF | TGTGCCAGCAGTTCGCCCGACAGGTTTAAGGAGACCCAGTACTTC | TRBJ2-5 | - | TRBV27 | once
CAWRESGAQETQYF | TGTGCCTGGAGGGAAAGCGGGGCCCAAGAGACCCAGTACTTC | TRBJ2-5 | TRBD2 | TRBV30 | -
CASSPGTSGGPTNEQFF | TGTGCCAGCAGCCCCGGGACTAGCGGGGGGCCGACGAATGAGCAGTTCTTC | TRBJ2-1 | TRBD2 | TRBV11-3 | -
CASSYLTGGNTGELFF | TGTGCCAGCAGTTACCTGACAGGAGGAAACACCGGGGAGCTGTTTTTT | TRBJ2-2 | - | TRBV6-5 | -
CASKGVASGGTATYEQYF | TGCGCCAGCAAGGGAGTGGCTAGCGGGGGGACAGCGACCTACGAGCAGTACTTC | TRBJ2-7 | TRBD2 | TRBV5-1 | -
CASSYWNRGTDTQYF | TGTGCCAGCAGTTACTGGAACAGGGGCACAGATACGCAGTATTTT | TRBJ2-3 | - | TRBV6-5 | few
CASSLEQARGRSGNTIYF | TGTGCCAGCAGCTTAGAACAGGCCCGAGGGAGGTCTGGAAACACCATATATTTT | TRBJ1-3 | - | TRBV7-2 | -
CASSSLTIIYGYTF | TGTGCCAGCAGTAGCCTAACGATCATCTATGGCTACACCTTC | TRBJ1-2 | - | TRBV6-5 | few
CASSQERIGTDTQYF | TGCGCCAGCAGCCAAGAGCGGATAGGCACAGATACGCAGTATTTT | TRBJ2-3 | - | TRBV4-1 | -
CASSKTAGVTNEKLFF | TGTGCCAGTAGTAAGACAGCGGGTGTCACTAATGAAAAACTGTTTTTT | TRBJ1-4 | - | TRBV19 | -
CASIFRGTGTEKLFF | TGTGCCAGTATCTTCCGCGGGACAGGGACTGAAAAACTGTTTTTT | TRBJ1-4 | TRBD1 | TRBV19 | -
CASSLLYQGEDEKLFF | TGTGCCAGCAGTTTATTATACCAGGGTGAGGATGAAAAACTGTTTTTT | TRBJ1-4 | - | TRBV28 | -